What follows are 20 T cell receptor beta chains derived from one specimen sequenced in a study of cytomegalovirus exposure and HLA in healthy donors. PCR employed 60 Vbeta and 13 Jbeta primers. Some clones are missing from TCRdb's copy, which holds only in-frame ones; the method was immunoSEQ multiplex PCR. The sample records over 85,000 clones, over 65% being singletons. Sequenced material: PBMCs. The receptor source for this set is a man aged 25-45 years in good health and CMV-seropositive.

The chain has TRBV30 and TRBJ2-2; 7 nucleotides line up with TRBD1. The CDR3 loop spans 15 amino acids. The V segment lost 3 bases and the J segment 2 bases; nucleotides outside the gene matches: 6. The germline V gene encodes CDR1 GTSNPN and CDR2 SVGIG (reference sequence). The CDR3 DNA reads TGTGCCTGGAGCCTAGGGACAGAAAACACCGGGGAGCTGTTTTTT. It is translated as CAWSLGTENTGELFF.

The CDR3 nucleotides are TGTGCCACCAGCAGAGATGTAGTGGTTTCGGAGACCCAGTACTTC. This encodes CATSRDVVVSETQYF. The chain links TRBV15 to TRBJ2-5, with D unclear. This CDR3 comprises 15 residues. Deletions cut 0 bases from V and 5 bases from J, with 13 bases between. Germline values: CDR1 LNHNV, CDR2 YYDKDF (reference sequence).

The rearrangement uses TRBV28 and TRBJ2-5; 7 bases line up with TRBD1. V dropped 7 bases and J dropped 6; count of bases not matched to a gene: 11. Germline CDR1 and CDR2: MDHEN and SYDVKM. CDR3 size: 14 residues. The CDR3 loop is CASTQSGGEKTQYF. Written as DNA, the CDR3 is TGTGCCAGCACACAATCAGGGGGTGAGAAGACCCAGTACTTC. Full variable domain (rest looked up from reference TRBV28 and TRBJ2-5): DVKVTQSSRYLVKRTGEKVFLECVQDMDHENMFWYRQDPGLGLRLIYFSYDVKMKEKGDIPEGYSVSREKKERFSLILESASTNQTSMYLCASTQSGGEKTQYFGPGTRLLVL.

This chain links TRBV7-9 with TRBJ2-3, with D perhaps TRBD2 (6 bases). Trimming removed 8 bases from V and 4 bases from J, with 19 bases in between. Per germline, CDR1 SEHNR and CDR2 FQNEAQ (reference sequence). The CDR3 extends over 15 amino acids. The CDR3 region has the DNA TGTGCCAGCCTCCGGGGGACCCTGACGGCAGATACGCAGTATTTT. This sequence encodes CASLRGTLTADTQYF.

The chain couples TRBV27 to TRBJ2-5, with a possible D match to TRBD2 (6 bases). The tail of the sequence fits TRBJ2-7 better, so the J call may be wrong. CDR1 is MNHEY and CDR2 is SMNVEV in the germline V gene (reference sequence). The CDR3 loop spans 14 amino acids. The CDR3 region has the DNA TGTGCCAGCAGTCTGACTAGTGCGTCCTACGAGCAGTACTTC. The encoded protein is CASSLTSASYEQYF.

The chain combines TRBV9 with TRBJ2-2, with 8 nucleotides matching TRBD2. Trimming took 4 bases from V and 4 from J; bases not matched to a gene: 9. This CDR3 region has 16 residues. In germline, CDR1 is SGDLS, CDR2 YYNGEE. The CDR3 nucleotides read TGTGCCAGCAGCCCCCGAGTAGCGGGGCCCACCGGGGAGCTGTTTTTT. It yields the protein CASSPRVAGPTGELFF.

In DNA form, the CDR3 reads TGTGCCAGCAGCCAACAGGGGGCGCAGGAGACTGAAGCTTTCTTT. It translates to CASSQQGAQETEAFF. The rearrangement links TRBV7-2 to TRBJ1-1, with 9 positions matching TRBD1. Germline V gene sequence: CDR1 SGHTA, CDR2 FQGNSA. The CDR3 runs 15 residues. V dropped 5 bases and J dropped 5; count of bases not matched to a gene: 9.

The chain joins TRBV30 to TRBJ1-2; possible D gene TRBD1, 5 bases. CDR3 length: 11 residues. V was shortened by 2 bases and J by 8 bases, with 9 bases between the two germline ends. Looked up from germline, CDR1 is GTSNPN and CDR2 is SVGIG (reference sequence). CDR3 protein: CAWSLGAGYTF. For the CDR3, the DNA is TGTGCCTGGAGTCTTGGGGCGGGCTACACCTTC.

This chain uses TRBV28 with TRBJ1-3; TRBD1 is a possible D gene (6 bases). Germline CDR1 reads MDHEN; CDR2 reads SYDVKM. CDR3 length: 14 residues. Between the trimmed V and J ends, which lost 6 bases and 2 bases, there was a span of 11 bases. CDR3 loop: CASSLDRTGNTIYF. For the CDR3, the DNA is TGTGCCAGCAGCTTGGACAGAACTGGAAACACCATATATTTT.

A remark on this clone: The junction departs from the called germline gene at one end, perhaps through a read error. The V call is TRBV19, the J call TRBJ1-5, with 8 nucleotides matching TRBD1. The CDR3 covers 16 residues. Germline-derived CDR1 and CDR2 are LNHDA and SQIVND (reference sequence). CDR3 nucleotide sequence: TGTGCCAGTAGTCTAGACGGACAGGGTGGCAATCAGCCCCAGCATTTT. This encodes CASSLDGQGGNQPQHF.

The chain has TRBV21-1 and TRBJ2-7; the table's D call TRBD1 went unverified against the DNA. TRBV21-1 is a pseudogene. This CDR3 spans 16 amino acids. This chain's CDR3 is CASSTLGGTGGNEQYF. In DNA, the CDR3 is TGTGCCAGCAGCACCCTAGGAGGGACAGGGGGCAACGAGCAGTACTTC.

The V gene is TRBV25-1, the J gene TRBJ1-1; 7 nucleotides agree with TRBD1. The CDR3 contains 16 residues. In germline, CDR1 is MGHDK, CDR2 SYGVNS. V gave up 2 bases and J gave up 4 bases; unmatched junction bases: 10. Written as DNA, the CDR3 is TGTGCCAGCAGTGAAGTGGGACAGCCTTTGGGCACTGAAGCTTTCTTT. As protein: CASSEVGQPLGTEAFF.

The gene calls are TRBV2 and TRBJ2-7; D possibly corresponds to TRBD1 (7 bases). The CDR3 sequence is 17 residues long. Per the germline V gene, CDR1 is SNHLY and CDR2 is FYNNEI. Deletions cut 3 bases from V and 2 bases from J, with 20 bases between. The CDR3 nucleotides read TGTGCCAGCAGTGACACCGCAGGGGGGACAGACCCCTACGAGCAGTACTTC. It codes for CASSDTAGGTDPYEQYF.

DNA of the CDR3: TGTGCCAGCAGTTTAAGGGGCCTCTCTAACTACGAGCAGTACTTC. Translated: CASSLRGLSNYEQYF. The chain combines TRBV28 with TRBJ2-7, with D possibly TRBD1 on 5 matching bases. This CDR3 has 15 residues. The ends were cut back, 2 bases at V and 3 bases at J, with 14 bases in the middle. CDR1 and CDR2 (germline): MDHEN, SYDVKM.

V and J are TRBV4-3 and TRBJ2-7, with no clear D. The CDR3 is 13 residues long. Germline values: CDR1 LGHNA, CDR2 YSLEER. Trimming shortened V by 0 bases and J by 5 bases, and 8 bases separated the two germline ends. The chain's CDR3 is CASSQDLADEQYF. In DNA, the CDR3 is TGCGCCAGCAGCCAAGATTTGGCGGACGAGCAGTACTTC.

The V call is TRBV30, the J call TRBJ2-7; 7 bases line up with TRBD1. CDR3 length: 15 residues. CDR1 is GTSNPN and CDR2 is SVGIG in the germline V gene (reference sequence). V shed 3 bases and J 0 bases; nucleotides not matched to a gene: 8. CDR3 sequence (DNA): TGTGCCTGGAGGGAGACAGGGAGAAGCTCCTACGAGCAGTACTTC. Its protein product is CAWRETGRSSYEQYF.

CDR3 amino acids: CASSLSRGPMNTEAFF. Written as DNA, the CDR3 is TGTGCCAGCAGTTTATCTAGGGGCCCCATGAACACTGAAGCTTTCTTT. The rearrangement uses TRBV27 and TRBJ1-1, with D possibly being TRBD1 (5 bases). Trimming left V 0 bases short and J 0 bases short, with 11 bases between. This CDR3 has 16 amino acids. The germline CDR1 and CDR2 sequences are MNHEY and SMNVEV (reference sequence).

The rearrangement links TRBV11-2 to TRBJ1-2; D is undetermined. CDR1 and CDR2 from the germline V gene are SGHAT and FQNNGV. The CDR3 has 13 residues. Deletions cut 2 bases from V and 6 bases from J, with 10 bases between. CDR3 region: CASSLRAGNGYTF. In nucleotides, the CDR3 is TGTGCCAGCAGCTTACGGGCCGGGAATGGCTACACCTTC.

In this sample, this clone turned up a few times. This rearrangement joins TRBV6-4 to TRBJ1-6; 11 bases are a match to TRBD1. J lost 9 bases, V lost 5 bases, and 6 bases had no gene match. Per germline, CDR1 MRHNA and CDR2 SNTAGT. The CDR3 is 15 amino acids. For the CDR3, the DNA is TGTGCCAGCAGTTCCACGGGACAGGGGGGTTCACCCCTCCACTTT. Its translation is CASSSTGQGGSPLHF.

This clone is a singleton in its sample. The J gene is TRBJ2-5, the V gene TRBV4-3, with 9 bases identical to TRBD2. The germline CDR1 and CDR2 sequences are LGHNA and YSLEER. The CDR3 has 16 amino acids. V dropped 2 bases and J dropped 5; count of bases not matched to a gene: 9. The CDR3 loop is CASSQRLAGSGETQYF. The CDR3 region has the DNA TGCGCCAGCAGCCAAAGGCTAGCGGGGTCCGGGGAGACCCAGTACTTC.